The present T cell receptor beta chain was sequenced within a study of blood T cell repertoires in COVID-19 (dated by TCRdb to 2020 to 2022). Concerning the study at large: Collaborator samples came from the United States, Italy and Spain and covered acute and convalescent phases of COVID-19. The samples were drawn from the first 160 participants of the ongoing ImmuneRACE study and from some 1,300 subjects provided by 6 global collaborators. Deeply sampled blood TCRbeta repertoires from subjects exposed to, actively infected with, or recovered from COVID-19 were included in the dataset. The material from the prospective study consisted of cDNA or gDNA derived from T cells, B-cell-depleted T cells, or PBMCs. Sample metadata almost always included a de-identified subject ID, COVID-19 status, age in years and sex. The repertoires were released in a freely available public database meant as a resource for research on the immune response to SARS-CoV-2. Where available, HLA class I and class II types were obtained from metadata supplied by the sample provider rather than from assay-based typing. The paper as a whole reports these results and caveats: The quantity of clinical and demographic metadata differed by source and by participant and was supplied without curation.

The immunoSEQ Assay, a bias-controlled multiplex PCR, was used to amplify TCRbeta CDR3 regions from genomic DNA. On the study's bioinformatics: Within the assay, amplification of reference gene primers was used to estimate how many nucleated cells each sample contained. Sequence reads were collapsed and filtered to measure the absolute abundance of every unique TCRbeta CDR3 rearrangement. For each sample, productive Simpson clonality was calculated as the square root of Simpson's diversity index across productive rearrangements. In TCRdb, the immuneACCESS table is reduced to in-frame sequences with V and J assigned. These tables do not hold every clone; where another copy was compared, an unresolved V gene accounts for under half, and the others remain unexplained. V and J calls and clone size are copied from that table; D and trimming were computed from the DNA. The sample includes just under 65,000 clones, with 83% observed a single time. Of the sample, 5% to 6.5% is held by the ten largest clones.

Collaborating institutions collected whole blood in K2EDTA tubes following their own protocols. For TCRbeta analysis, collaborators shipped samples as frozen whole blood, isolated PBMCs, or DNA extracted from either of those sample types. Per the germline V gene (reference sequence), MNHNY is the CDR1 and SVGAGI is the CDR2. After removal of 1 base from V and 7 bases from J, the junction retains 2 bases not matched to a gene. Its CDR3 holds 13 amino acids, cysteine through phenylalanine. Of the read, only the CDR3 DNA is kept; its 39 bases are in frame from base 1. Notes on this clone: The clone's antigen remains unknown. No base quality values were provided; no much bigger clone lies one nucleotide off.

This chain joins TRBV6-6 to TRBJ2-3, with 7 middle bases fitting TRBD1. The sample taken for sequencing was peripheral blood. The TCR was taken from a human donor in a cohort sampled during active COVID-19. The CDR3 protein: CASSYYRGNTQYF. The DNA is as follows: TGTGCCAGCAGTTACTACAGGGGTAATACGCAGTATTTT.